This T cell receptor beta chain was profiled in a study of early stage breast cancer tumors. As for the study in general: Of fewer than 20 invasive breast tumors, about a dozen were hormone receptor-positive, HER2-negative. Each sample averaged approximately 9.7-fold read coverage. Findings and limits, study-wide: Tumors had around 2.5-fold higher T cell density than normal breast. Commonly generated sequences made up most enriched TCRB sequences shared between patients.

Using immunoSEQ multiplex PCR, the repertoire was profiled, and TCRdb retains in-frame clones only, with some absent. The sample lists tens of thousands of clones, 84% occurring once. The germline V gene has CDR1 LNHDA and CDR2 SQIVND (reference sequence). J gave up 4 bases and V 10 bases, and 4 bases lay outside the gene matches. The CDR3 is 14 amino acids. To note about this clone: What it binds is unknown.

This chain links TRBV19 with TRBJ2-3; TRBD2 matches at 14 bases. This TCR came from a person aged 45 to 60 with breast cancer. Material: blood. The CDR3 spells CATTTSGGADTQYF. DNA for the CDR3: TGTGCCACCACGACTAGCGGGGGGGCAGATACGCAGTATTTT.